Presented here are 20 T cell receptor beta chains from one specimen sequenced in a study of shared clonotypes between healthy human individuals. Libraries were prepared by immunoSEQ multiplex PCR; TCRdb keeps only in-frame clonotypes and omits some of them. Of 2,500,000 or so clones listed, over 85% were seen once; the top ten hold more than 0.35%. The sample was naive CD4+ T cells from PBMCs. Subset noted: CD45RA+ positively selected. Every receptor here comes from a man younger than 35 in good health. Some clones in this sample may be carry-over from other donors' samples.

V usage is TRBV28 and J usage is TRBJ2-7; TRBD1 might be the D (5 bases). CDR1 and CDR2 (germline): MDHEN, SYDVKM. This CDR3 comprises 14 residues. V gave up 2 bases and J gave up 5 bases, with 13 bases separating them. The DNA of the CDR3 is TGTGCCAGCAGTTTACAAGGGGTAGGCCACGAGCAGTACTTC. It yields the protein CASSLQGVGHEQYF.

The gene calls are TRBV7-3 and TRBJ2-3; D is ambiguous. The germline gives CDR1 SGHTA, CDR2 FQGTGA. V dropped 5 bases and J dropped 6 bases, with 12 bases sitting between them. This CDR3 has 13 amino acids. The CDR3 protein is CASSQGLGDTQYF. CDR3 DNA: TGTGCCAGCAGCCAAGGGCTTGGGGATACGCAGTATTTT.

This clone was counted between two and nine times. The sample contains more than one DNA sequence encoding this CDR3. The V call is TRBV5-1, the J call TRBJ1-1, with no clear D. The CDR3 consists of 14 residues. In germline, CDR1 is SGHRS, CDR2 YFSETQ. V lost 1 base, J lost 1 base, and 8 bases lay in between. CDR3 coding DNA: TGCGCCAGCAGCTTGAGTCGTGGGAACACTGAAGCTTTCTTT. This sequence encodes CASSLSRGNTEAFF.

As regards this clone: Additional DNA sequences in this sample encode the identical CDR3. V is TRBV30 and J is TRBJ1-2; D gene uncertain. Trimming stripped 2 bases from V and 8 bases from J, with 9 bases between. CDR1 is GTSNPN, CDR2 SVGIG, per germline (reference sequence). This CDR3 spans 11 amino acids. This CDR3 is CAWSLFEGYTF. As DNA, the CDR3 is TGTGCCTGGAGTCTGTTTGAGGGCTACACCTTC.

V gene TRBV5-1 combines with J gene TRBJ2-3, with 10 bases that match TRBD2. CDR1 is SGHRS, CDR2 YFSETQ, per germline. V lost 4 bases and J lost 1; bases outside the gene matches: 12. The CDR3 totals 18 residues. CDR3 loop: CASSPGSSGSFGTDTQYF. In nucleotides, the CDR3 is TGCGCCAGCAGCCCAGGGTCTAGCGGGAGTTTTGGCACAGATACGCAGTATTTT.

The genes are TRBV29-1 and TRBJ2-5, with D possibly being TRBD2 (5 bases). Near its end, the DNA agrees better with TRBJ2-7, so the J call may be wrong. The CDR3 runs to 13 residues. Germline lookup yields CDR1 SQVTM and CDR2 ANQGSEA. In nucleotides, the CDR3 is TGCAGCGTCATCGCGGCGGGTATCTACGAGCAGTACTTC. It yields the protein CSVIAAGIYEQYF.

This chain joins TRBV4-1 and TRBJ1-4; 10 positions agree with TRBD1. V shed 4 bases, J shed 4 bases, and the junction held 6 bases outside the gene matches. This CDR3 spans 16 amino acids. The germline CDR1 and CDR2 sequences are MGHRA and YSYEKL. The CDR3 loop reads CASSPTRTGGNEKLFF. CDR3 coding DNA: TGCGCCAGCAGCCCGACCCGGACAGGGGGTAATGAAAAACTGTTTTTT.

The rearrangement links TRBV12-1 to TRBJ2-1; no check of the table's D call, TRBD2, against the DNA was made. TRBV12-1 is a pseudogene locus. This CDR3 has 17 amino acids. The CDR3 here is CASSSKGGSGSPNEQFF. CDR3 sequence (DNA): TGTGCCAGCAGCTCCAAAGGGGGGAGCGGGAGCCCCAATGAGCAGTTCTTC.

The chain recombines TRBV5-1 with TRBJ1-6, with TRBD1 identical over 7 bases. The V and J ends lost 0 bases and 6 bases, in that order; junction bases with no gene match: 9. In germline, CDR1 is SGHRS, CDR2 YFSETQ. The CDR3 extends over 17 amino acids. CDR3 in DNA: TGCGCCAGCAGCTTGGAGGTACTGGGACAGATTAATTCACCCCTCCACTTT. Amino acid sequence: CASSLEVLGQINSPLHF.

This chain uses TRBV5-1 with TRBJ2-1; 9 bases line up with TRBD1. There are 18 residues in the CDR3. Germline CDR1 and CDR2: SGHRS and YFSETQ. The trim removed 0 bases at V and 6 bases at J, leaving 13 bases unmatched. CDR3 nucleotide sequence: TGCGCCAGCAGCTTGGGTTTTACGGGGACAGGGCCTGCCAATGAGCAGTTCTTC. This encodes CASSLGFTGTGPANEQFF.

About this clone: The same CDR3 is also encoded by other DNA sequences in this sample. The chain recombines TRBV28 with TRBJ2-7; TRBD1 agrees at 9 bases. This CDR3 spans 14 amino acids. Germline CDR1 is MDHEN and CDR2 is SYDVKM. V was clipped by 2 bases and J by 3 bases; unmatched bases: 2. Written as DNA, the CDR3 is TGTGCCAGCAGTTTAGCGGGACAGGGCTACGAGCAGTACTTC. Amino acid sequence: CASSLAGQGYEQYF.

The rearrangement uses TRBV29-1 and TRBJ2-3; TRBD1 matches at 9 bases. This CDR3 has 15 amino acids. V dropped 4 bases and J dropped 4; count of bases not matched to a gene: 9. Germline values: CDR1 SQVTM, CDR2 ANQGSEA. CDR3 loop: CSVVNTGGKADTQYF. CDR3 sequence (DNA): TGCAGCGTTGTTAATACAGGGGGCAAGGCAGATACGCAGTATTTT.

V usage is TRBV2 and J usage is TRBJ1-5, with 9 bases aligning to TRBD1. Germline V CDR1 and CDR2: SNHLY, FYNNEI. This CDR3 region has 15 residues. The J segment lost 2 bases and the V segment lost 7 bases, leaving 6 bases of the junction unmatched. DNA of the CDR3: TGTGCCAGCACCCCGTGGGACAGGGGCAATCAGCCCCAGCATTTT. It encodes CASTPWDRGNQPQHF. The full variable domain, completed using reference TRBV2 and TRBJ1-5, is EPEVTQTPSHQVTQMGQEVILRCVPISNHLYFYWYRQILGQKVEFLVSFYNNEISEKSEIFDDQFSVERPDGSNFTLKIRSTKLEDSAMYFCASTPWDRGNQPQHFGDGTRLSIL.

The V and J genes are TRBV4-1 and TRBJ2-7, with D possibly called TRBD1 or TRBD2 (5 bases each). Germline CDR1 is MGHRA and CDR2 is YSYEKL. The CDR3 extends over 13 amino acids. Trimming pared 5 bases from V and 4 bases from J, leaving 12 bases between. The CDR3 DNA reads as TGCGCCAGCAGCTCCCTTGGGGGATACGAGCAGTACTTC. Its translation is CASSSLGGYEQYF.

The V gene is TRBV28, the J gene TRBJ2-1; TRBD1 matches at 9 bases. CDR1 MDHEN and CDR2 SYDVKM come from the germline V gene. Trimming took 4 bases from V and 12 from J; bases not matched to a gene: 10. The CDR3 loop spans 14 amino acids. The CDR3, as DNA: TGTGCCAGCAGTTCGGACAGGGGAGCCATCTGGCAGTTCTTC. Its protein product is CASSSDRGAIWQFF.

This chain connects TRBV2 to TRBJ1-2; no clear D. The CDR3 has 13 amino acids. The V end was cut by 0 bases, the J end by 8 bases, with 10 bases between. Germline V gives CDR1 SNHLY, CDR2 FYNNEI. Here the CDR3 reads CASSEALRMGYTF. In DNA, the CDR3 is TGTGCCAGCAGTGAAGCGCTTCGAATGGGCTACACCTTC.

In regard to this clone: Within the sample, other DNA sequences also encode this same CDR3. This chain joins TRBV7-9 and TRBJ1-4; TRBD1 might be the D (5 bases). V was pared by 6 bases and J by 8 bases, with 10 bases between. Germline assignment: CDR1 SEHNR and CDR2 FQNEAQ (reference sequence). CDR3 length: 12 amino acids. The CDR3 spells CASSAGGEKLFF. CDR3 DNA sequence: TGTGCCAGCAGTGCTGGGGGGGAAAAACTGTTTTTT.

The rearrangement uses TRBV28 and TRBJ2-1; maybe TRBD1 (6 bases). Germline values: CDR1 MDHEN, CDR2 SYDVKM. Trimming took 4 bases from V and 4 from J, leaving 14 bases between them. The CDR3 is 15 amino acids. The CDR3 DNA reads TGTGCCAGCAGTTCCCCTGCGGACAGTTACAATGAGCAGTTCTTC. This encodes CASSSPADSYNEQFF.

The CDR3 loop reads CASSLSRRGIRNEQFF. Here the CDR3 DNA reads TGCGCCAGCAGCTTGTCTAGGAGGGGGATAAGGAATGAGCAGTTCTTC. The chain employs TRBV5-1 and TRBJ2-1, with D perhaps given as TRBD1 or TRBD2 (6 bases each). This CDR3 comprises 16 residues. CDR1 is SGHRS and CDR2 is YFSETQ in the germline V gene. V lost 1 base and J lost 7, with 18 bases in between.

The chain couples TRBV7-9 to TRBJ2-1; 8 bases fit TRBD2. J lost 8 bases, V lost 4 bases, and 7 bases had no gene match. CDR1 SEHNR and CDR2 FQNEAQ come from the germline V gene (reference sequence). The CDR3 extends over 14 amino acids. The CDR3 here is CASSSAGALDEQFF. As DNA, the CDR3 is TGTGCCAGCAGCTCAGCGGGGGCGTTGGATGAGCAGTTCTTC.